Detailed here is one TCR beta chain. Per the original data handling: The authors estimated nucleated cell counts from reference gene primer amplification. Profiled with immunoSEQ multiplex PCR; TCRdb holds only in-frame clones, not every one. Clone size and the V and J calls come from that table; the DNA yielded D and trimming. The sample consists of about 120,000 clones, about nine tenths of them appearing once. This sample is drawn from a study of blood T cell repertoires in COVID-19. Whole-study context: Researchers got acute and convalescent COVID-19 samples from the United States, Italy and Spain. T cells, B-cell-depleted T cells, or PBMCs supplied cDNA or gDNA.

This CDR3 spans 16 amino acids. The V and J ends lost 3 bases and 1 base, in that order; junction bases with no gene match: 4. Per germline, CDR1 SGDLS and CDR2 YYNGEE. The sequence derives from a man aged 35 to 55 with acute or convalescent COVID-19. Sequencing was carried out using peripheral blood. The gene calls are TRBV9 and TRBJ1-1, with TRBD1 matching 12 bases. DNA for the CDR3: TGTGCCAGCAGCGGACCGGGACAGGGGGCGAACACTGAAGCTTTCTTT. Protein sequence: CASSGPGQGANTEAFF.